This TCR beta chain was obtained from a study of shared clonotypes between healthy human individuals. The germline gives CDR1 SNHLY, CDR2 FYNNEI. V lost 8 bases, J lost 3 bases, and 6 bases stayed unmatched. The CDR3 has 14 amino acids. The repertoire was sequenced with immunoSEQ multiplex PCR; TCRdb's copy has only in-frame clones and lacks some. The top ten hold under 0.06% of the sample, which has some 500,000 clones, almost 97% seen once. The authors divided CD4+ cells into CD45RA+ naive and CD45RA-negative memory subsets. General study points: What naive subsets generally showed was a larger estimated richness than memory subsets showed. Investigators expected sequencing depth to affect clonotype sharing among donors.

Worth noting for this clone: No antigen is known for it.

This TCR was sampled from a woman aged 25 to 39 in good health. The material sequenced was naive CD4+ T cells sorted from blood. Subset defined: CD45RA+ positively selected. The chain has TRBV2 and TRBJ1-5, with 8 positions matching TRBD1. The CDR3 region is CASRGQVDNQPQHF. The CDR3 bases are TGTGCCAGCCGGGGACAGGTCGACAATCAGCCCCAGCATTTT. The whole variable domain, filled in from reference TRBV2 and TRBJ1-5, reads EPEVTQTPSHQVTQMGQEVILRCVPISNHLYFYWYRQILGQKVEFLVSFYNNEISEKSEIFDDQFSVERPDGSNFTLKIRSTKLEDSAMYFCASRGQVDNQPQHFGDGTRLSIL.